This TCR beta chain is from a study of shared clonotypes between healthy human individuals. At the level of the study: A few men and two women, aged 18 to 49, were donors.

Donors comprised only Caucasian adults living in Nashville, Tennessee. Replicate PCRs from sorted subsets contained approximately 190 ng DNA, which is some 30,000 T cell genomes. TCRdb's copy holds only in-frame clones and misses some; the assay was immunoSEQ multiplex PCR. In the table there are approximately 1.5 million clones, approximately 98% of which are singletons. This clone was recorded once. Germline values: CDR1 SNHLY, CDR2 FYNNEI. This CDR3 is 14 amino acids long. Trimming pared 1 base from V and 4 bases from J, leaving 8 bases between. The origin of this receptor is a man under 40 in good health. Sequencing input: naive CD4+ T cells sorted from blood. Indicated subset: CD45RA+ positively selected. This chain joins TRBV2 and TRBJ1-3, with no clear D. CDR3 residues: CASSEERLGNTIYF. Here the CDR3 DNA reads TGTGCCAGCAGTGAAGAGCGTCTGGGAAACACCATATATTTT.